One sample yielded the 32 T cell receptor beta chains listed below, sequenced in a study of radiotherapy plus CTLA-4 blockade in lung cancer. The repertoire was sequenced with immunoSEQ multiplex PCR; TCRdb's copy has only in-frame clones and lacks some. The sample contains 60,000 to 70,000 clones, around 79% of which appear only once. The sample in question was peripheral blood, obtained from a patient treated with radiotherapy plus ipilimumab. The receptor set was obtained from a human donor with non-small cell lung cancer who had a complete response to radiotherapy plus ipilimumab.

V is TRBV28 and J is TRBJ1-1; D may be TRBD1 (6 bases). The V end lost 5 bases, the J end lost 7 bases, and 17 bases lay between the germline ends. Germline V gene data show CDR1 as MDHEN and CDR2 as SYDVKM. The CDR3 consists of 14 residues. The CDR3: CASSPPGHLDEAFF. CDR3 coding DNA: TGTGCCAGCAGTCCCCCGGGACACCTAGATGAAGCTTTCTTT.

CDR3 protein: CASSRRTSGRHNEQFF. The CDR3 bases are TGTGCCAGCAGTCGTAGGACTAGCGGCCGACACAATGAGCAGTTCTTC. The V call is TRBV27, the J call TRBJ2-1, with 10 bases fitting TRBD2. CDR1 MNHEY and CDR2 SMNVEV come from the germline V gene (reference sequence). The CDR3 spans 16 residues. After removal of 5 bases from V and 5 bases from J, the junction contained 9 bases not matched to a gene.

The chain combines TRBV30 with TRBJ1-2, with 10 bases matching TRBD1. This CDR3 comprises 17 residues. Germline V lookup: CDR1 GTSNPN, CDR2 SVGIG (reference sequence). The trim removed 4 bases at V and 0 bases at J, leaving 11 bases unmatched. The CDR3 sequence is CAWIATGGPTTNYGYTF. The CDR3 nucleotides are TGTGCCTGGATAGCGACAGGGGGCCCAACAACTAACTATGGCTACACCTTC.

The chain uses TRBV27 and TRBJ2-6; no reliable D call. Trimming pared 5 bases from V and 2 bases from J, leaving 4 bases between. The CDR3 covers 13 residues. The V gene's germline CDR1 is MNHEY and CDR2 SMNVEV (reference sequence). As DNA, the CDR3 is TGTGCCAGCAGTCAGGCTGGGGCCAACGTCCTGACTTTC. It translates to CASSQAGANVLTF.

The chain employs TRBV7-2 and TRBJ2-3, with D possibly being TRBD2 (6 bases). The CDR3 runs 16 residues. V lost 3 bases and J 3 bases, leaving 16 bases between the germline ends. Germline loops: CDR1 SGHTA, CDR2 FQGNSA. Here the CDR3 DNA reads TGTGCCAGCAGCTTTTCGTCCGCGGGAACAACAGATACGCAGTATTTT. Its translation: CASSFSSAGTTDTQYF.

V gene TRBV7-8 combines with J gene TRBJ2-1; possible D gene TRBD2, 7 bases. Between the trimmed V and J ends, which lost 7 bases and 9 bases, there was a span of 16 bases. Germline V gene lookup returns CDR1 SGHVS and CDR2 FQNEAQ. CDR3 length equals 13 residues. CDR3 sequence reads: CASTSRGGPEQFF. For the CDR3, the DNA is TGTGCCAGCACCTCAAGGGGGGGGCCTGAGCAGTTCTTC.

The V call is TRBV7-2, the J call TRBJ2-3, with D hard to call. Germline loops: CDR1 SGHTA, CDR2 FQGNSA. Trimming pared 1 base from V and 4 bases from J, leaving 6 bases between. The CDR3 has 13 amino acids. The CDR3 sequence is CASSLGAADTQYF. The DNA of the CDR3 is TGTGCCAGCAGCTTAGGGGCCGCAGATACGCAGTATTTT.

This clone was seen more than once but under ten times. The CDR3 sequence: CATSRDFSGDSSYNEQFF. The CDR3 coding sequence is TGTGCCACCAGCAGAGATTTTAGCGGCGATAGCTCCTACAATGAGCAGTTCTTC. This chain joins TRBV15 and TRBJ2-1; possibly TRBD2 for D (6 bases). The CDR3 sequence is 18 residues long. Germline V CDR1 and CDR2: LNHNV, YYDKDF (reference sequence). Trimming took 0 bases from V and 0 from J, leaving 15 bases between them. Drawing the rest from reference TRBV15 and TRBJ2-1, the complete variable domain is DAMVIQNPRYQVTQFGKPVTLSCSQTLNHNVMYWYQQKSSQAPKLLFHYYDKDFNNEADTPDNFQSRRPNTSFCFLDIRSPGLGDTAMYLCATSRDFSGDSSYNEQFFGPGTRLTVL.

This clone turned up a few times. V and J are TRBV2 and TRBJ1-1, with unresolved D. Trimming removed 6 bases at V and 0 bases at J, with 8 bases between. This CDR3 is 13 amino acids long. CDR1 and CDR2 from the germline V gene are SNHLY and FYNNEI. CDR3 residues: CASSVGLNTEAFF. CDR3 nucleotide sequence: TGTGCCAGCAGCGTTGGACTGAACACTGAAGCTTTCTTT. Supplemented by reference TRBV2 and TRBJ1-1, the full variable domain reads EPEVTQTPSHQVTQMGQEVILRCVPISNHLYFYWYRQILGQKVEFLVSFYNNEISEKSEIFDDQFSVERPDGSNFTLKIRSTKLEDSAMYFCASSVGLNTEAFFGQGTRLTVV.

The rearrangement joins TRBV7-2 to TRBJ1-1; D possibly corresponds to TRBD1 (6 bases). Looked up from germline, CDR1 is SGHTA and CDR2 is FQGNSA. Deletions cut 5 bases from V and 3 bases from J, with 13 bases between. The CDR3 has 14 residues. The CDR3 reads CASSPRQDYTEAFF. The DNA of the CDR3 is TGTGCCAGCAGCCCCCGACAGGACTACACTGAAGCTTTCTTT.

This chain connects TRBV30 to TRBJ1-5, with TRBD1 matching over 7 bases. Germline V gives CDR1 GTSNPN, CDR2 SVGIG (reference sequence). The CDR3 sequence is 16 residues long. The J segment lost 0 bases and the V segment lost 3 bases, leaving 8 bases of the junction unmatched. CDR3 DNA sequence: TGTGCCTGGAGCCGGGACAGTTTTTATAGCAATCAGCCCCAGCATTTT. Its protein is CAWSRDSFYSNQPQHF.

The chain is built from TRBV28 and TRBJ2-3; D is possibly TRBD2 (6 bases). The length of the CDR3 is 12 residues. Germline values: CDR1 MDHEN, CDR2 SYDVKM. The V end lost 5 bases, the J end lost 3 bases, and 6 bases lay between the germline ends. CDR3 sequence reads: CASSGGTDTQYF. The DNA for the CDR3 is TGTGCCAGCAGTGGGGGGACAGATACGCAGTATTTT.

This chain uses TRBV28 with TRBJ1-5; 9 nucleotides agree with TRBD1. V lost 4 bases and J lost 3; bases outside the gene matches: 10. The CDR3 contains 17 residues. Germline-derived CDR1 and CDR2 are MDHEN and SYDVKM. The DNA for the CDR3 is TGTGCCAGCAGTTCAAATTGGGACAGGGCGTCCAATCAGCCCCAGCATTTT. Translated, it gives CASSSNWDRASNQPQHF.

This clone has only a few counts. The CDR3 reads CASSYTGGNQPQHF. Written as DNA, the CDR3 is TGTGCCAGCAGCTACACAGGGGGCAATCAGCCCCAGCATTTT. The chain uses TRBV6-5 and TRBJ1-5, with TRBD1 matching 7 bases. Germline V gene sequence: CDR1 MNHEY, CDR2 SVGAGI. The CDR3 totals 14 residues. V gave up 6 bases and J gave up 2 bases; unmatched junction bases: 4.

The rearrangement uses TRBV7-2 and TRBJ2-3; D is tentatively TRBD1 or TRBD2 (5 bases each). CDR3 size: 15 residues. Germline V CDR1 and CDR2: SGHTA, FQGNSA. Trimming removed 2 bases at V and 2 bases at J, with 11 bases between. The chain's CDR3 is CASSLMWGYTDTQYF. The CDR3 nucleotides are TGTGCCAGCAGCTTAATGTGGGGGTACACAGATACGCAGTATTTT.

This clone was picked up a small number of times. V gene TRBV7-2 combines with J gene TRBJ1-6, with D perhaps matching TRBD1 (6 bases). Trimming left V 5 bases short and J 1 base short, with 9 bases between. Per the germline V gene, CDR1 is SGHTA and CDR2 is FQGNSA. The CDR3 totals 15 residues. CDR3 sequence: CASSDQGSYNSPLHF. The CDR3 DNA sequence: TGTGCCAGCAGCGATCAGGGGTCCTATAATTCACCCCTCCACTTT.

This chain uses TRBV30 with TRBJ2-1; 10 bases map to TRBD1. The junction had 0 bases not matched to a gene; V was cut back by 1 base and J by 6 bases. CDR3 length equals 13 residues. CDR1 GTSNPN and CDR2 SVGIG come from the germline V gene (reference sequence). CDR3 amino acids: CAWSGTGGNEQFF. The CDR3 DNA reads TGTGCCTGGAGTGGGACAGGGGGCAATGAGCAGTTCTTC.

This chain links TRBV27 with TRBJ2-3; the D gene is possibly TRBD2 (5 bases). The CDR3 length is 16 residues. Germline V gene lookup returns CDR1 MNHEY and CDR2 SMNVEV (reference sequence). Trimming removed 8 bases at V and 1 base at J, with 19 bases between. As DNA, the CDR3 is TGTGCCAGCTCCCTCGGGCGGGCATGGGGCACAGATACGCAGTATTTT. It is translated as CASSLGRAWGTDTQYF.

This chain uses TRBV6-5 with TRBJ1-2; 7 positions agree with TRBD1. Germline V gene data show CDR1 as MNHEY and CDR2 as SVGAGI. Trimming took 11 bases from V and 7 from J; bases not matched to a gene: 10. The CDR3 is 12 residues long. CDR3 in amino acids: CAVRQGISGYTF. The DNA for the CDR3 is TGTGCCGTCCGACAGGGTATCAGTGGCTACACCTTC.

V usage is TRBV10-3 and J usage is TRBJ1-1; unclear D gene. Germline values: CDR1 ENHRY, CDR2 SYGVKD. The V and J ends lost 6 bases and 1 base respectively, with 9 bases between them. CDR3 length: 13 amino acids. CDR3 bases: TGTGCCATCAGCGGAACGGGGAACACTGAAGCTTTCTTT. The encoded protein is CAISGTGNTEAFF.

DNA for the CDR3: TGTGCCATCAGCGGGACAGCCATGAACACTGAAGCTTTCTTT. Translation gives CAISGTAMNTEAFF. The genes are TRBV10-3 and TRBJ1-1; 7 nucleotides agree with TRBD1. Germline lookup yields CDR1 ENHRY and CDR2 SYGVKD. V lost 6 bases to trimming and J lost 0 bases; unmatched junction nucleotides: 4. This CDR3 comprises 14 residues.

This chain uses TRBV18 with TRBJ2-5; TRBD1 agrees at 7 bases. V gave up 5 bases and J gave up 1 base; unmatched junction bases: 7. The CDR3 loop spans 15 amino acids. Germline CDR1 is KGHSH and CDR2 is LQKENI. In DNA, the CDR3 is TGTGCCAGCTCATCTAACAGGGGCGGCCAAGAGACCCAGTACTTC. This sequence encodes CASSSNRGGQETQYF. Together with reference TRBV18 and TRBJ2-5, the CDR3 gives the full variable domain: NAGVMQNPRHLVRRRGQEARLRCSPMKGHSHVYWYRQLPEEGLKFMVYLQKENIIDESGMPKERFSAEFPKEGPSILRIQQVVRGDSAAYFCASSSNRGGQETQYFGPGTRLLVL.

This CDR3 reads CASSSKSGGTEAFF. CDR3 nucleotides: TGTGCCAGCAGCTCCAAATCCGGAGGGACTGAAGCTTTCTTT. The V and J genes are TRBV13 and TRBJ1-1, with D unresolved. Germline V gene sequence: CDR1 PRHDT, CDR2 FYEKMQ (reference sequence). V lost 4 bases and J lost 5, with 14 bases in between. This CDR3 has 14 amino acids.

The J gene is TRBJ1-5, the V gene TRBV9; D gene unclear. From germline, CDR1 is SGDLS and CDR2 YYNGEE. The CDR3 is 13 residues long. Trimming shortened V by 0 bases and J by 4 bases, and 5 bases separated the two germline ends. The CDR3 DNA sequence: TGTGCCAGCAGCGTAGAGCCTAATCAGCCCCAGCATTTT. It specifies CASSVEPNQPQHF.

This rearrangement joins TRBV10-1 to TRBJ1-1; D not resolved. V was cut by 0 bases and J by 0 bases, with 8 bases left in between. The CDR3 runs 15 residues. Germline V gene data show CDR1 as WNHNN and CDR2 as SYGVQD (reference sequence). The CDR3 DNA reads TGCGCCAGCAGTGAGTCGGCTGGGATGAACACTGAAGCTTTCTTT. Its translation: CASSESAGMNTEAFF.

This clone was seen once. Relative to the germline gene, one junction end is altered; a read error may explain this. The chain joins TRBV15 to TRBJ2-1; 7 bases map to TRBD1. The CDR3 length is 15 residues. The germline gives CDR1 LNHNV, CDR2 YYDKDF (reference sequence). This CDR3 reads CATGRDRVGYNAQFF. The CDR3 DNA reads TGTGCCACCGGCAGAGACAGGGTAGGATACAATGCGCAGTTCTTC.

The V and J genes are TRBV5-1 and TRBJ2-2, with 10 positions matching TRBD2. J was trimmed by 4 bases and V by 9 bases; bases with no gene match: 9. The CDR3 is made up of 15 amino acids. CDR1 SGHRS and CDR2 YFSETQ come from the germline V gene. CDR3 protein: CATSERGGSTGELFF. Here the CDR3 DNA reads TGCGCCACCTCAGAGCGGGGGGGTAGCACCGGGGAGCTGTTTTTT. Together with reference TRBV5-1 and TRBJ2-2, the CDR3 gives the full variable domain: KAGVTQTPRYLIKTRGQQVTLSCSPISGHRSVSWYQQTPGQGLQFLFEYFSETQRNKGNFPGRFSGRQFSNSRSEMNVSTLELGDSALYLCATSERGGSTGELFFGEGSRLTVL.

The J gene is TRBJ1-1, the V gene TRBV18; perhaps TRBD1 as D (6 bases). In germline, CDR1 is KGHSH, CDR2 LQKENI. V was pared by 10 bases and J by 0 bases, with 12 bases between. The CDR3 length is 13 residues. CDR3 amino acids: CATTGGLNTEAFF. DNA for the CDR3: TGTGCCACCACCGGGGGGCTGAACACTGAAGCTTTCTTT.

V and J are TRBV7-8 and TRBJ2-5; D gene ambiguous. V shed 7 bases and J shed 2 bases, with 11 bases lying between them. Germline V gene data show CDR1 as SGHVS and CDR2 as FQNEAQ. The CDR3 has 13 amino acids. This chain's CDR3 is CASTLNTQETQYF. The CDR3, as DNA: TGTGCCAGCACCCTAAATACACAAGAGACCCAGTACTTC.

This clone has only one observation. The J gene is TRBJ1-1, the V gene TRBV7-9; 12 bases agree with TRBD1. The CDR3 consists of 15 residues. Germline CDR1 reads SEHNR; CDR2 reads FQNEAQ (reference sequence). J gave up 6 bases and V 4 bases, and 6 bases lay outside the gene matches. In DNA form, the CDR3 reads TGTGCCAGCAGCTCGGGACAGGGGGCGGGCCCTGAAGCTTTCTTT. Its translation is CASSSGQGAGPEAFF.

The rearrangement joins TRBV11-3 to TRBJ2-5; 9 bases match TRBD1. The trim removed 3 bases at V and 3 bases at J, leaving 5 bases unmatched. The length of the CDR3 is 15 residues. CDR1 SGHNT and CDR2 YENEEA come from the germline V gene. In DNA, the CDR3 is TGTGCCAGCAGCTTGGGGACAGGGTCGGAAGAGACCCAGTACTTC. Amino acid sequence: CASSLGTGSEETQYF. Complete variable domain (other parts from reference TRBV11-3 and TRBJ2-5): EAGVVQSPRYKIIEKKQPVAFWCNPISGHNTLYWYLQNLGQGPELLIRYENEEAVDDSQLPKDRFSAERLKGVDSTLKIQPAELGDSAVYLCASSLGTGSEETQYFGPGTRLLVL.

This clone occurred a few times. The chain uses TRBV4-1 and TRBJ2-7, with D perhaps matching TRBD1 (5 bases). The ends were cut back, 3 bases at V and 4 bases at J, with 7 bases in the middle. Germline V lookup: CDR1 MGHRA, CDR2 YSYEKL. This CDR3 contains 12 residues. The CDR3 DNA is TGCGCCAGCAGCCACCCAGGGTACGAGCAGTACTTC. It translates to CASSHPGYEQYF.